A single sample is the source of the 5 T cell receptor beta chains below, sequenced in a study of cytomegalovirus exposure and HLA in healthy donors. In the PCR, 60 Vbeta and 13 Jbeta primers were used. Repertoires were generated with immunoSEQ multiplex PCR, while TCRdb's copy carries only in-frame clones and drops some. The sample comprises some 77,000 clones, approximately 79% of which are singletons, and around 22% rests with the top ten. The specimen sequenced was PBMCs. Source of these receptors: a middle-aged woman in good health and CMV-seropositive.

V and J are TRBV5-4 and TRBJ2-7; D is perhaps TRBD2 (5 bases). Germline CDR1 and CDR2: SGHNT and YYREEE (reference sequence). Trimming took off 3 bases at V and 11 bases at J, with 12 bases between the two ends. This CDR3 comprises 11 residues. CDR3 in amino acids: CASSYDGGEYF. The CDR3 coding sequence is TGTGCCAGCAGCTACGACGGAGGAGAGTACTTC.

V usage is TRBV23-1 and J usage is TRBJ1-5; 8 bases align to TRBD1. TRBV23-1 is an ORF; its function is uncertain. V shed 2 bases, J shed 4 bases, and the junction held 31 bases outside the gene matches. The CDR3 loop spans 24 amino acids. The CDR3 spells CASSQLNVMLSGQGPYVGNQPQHF. CDR3 nucleotides: TGCGCCAGCAGTCAACTGAACGTAATGCTCTCAGGACAGGGACCATACGTGGGTAATCAGCCCCAGCATTTT.

The chain uses TRBV6-5 and TRBJ1-1; TRBD1 matches at 8 bases. Losses at the gene ends were 4 bases for V and 8 bases for J; bases not matched to a gene: 6. This CDR3 comprises 13 residues. Germline values: CDR1 MNHEY, CDR2 SVGAGI. CDR3 region: CASSSLRDREAFF. DNA for the CDR3: TGTGCCAGCAGTTCCCTTCGGGACAGGGAAGCTTTCTTT.

This sequence joins TRBV2 and TRBJ2-3; 10 bases align to TRBD2. The CDR3 extends over 14 amino acids. Trimming at V came to 6 bases and at J to 4 bases, leaving 4 bases not matched to a gene. Germline V gene lookup returns CDR1 SNHLY and CDR2 FYNNEI. The CDR3 DNA is TGTGCCAGCAGCCAGCGGGAGGGCGCAGATACGCAGTATTTT. Protein sequence: CASSQREGADTQYF.

This rearrangement joins TRBV2 to TRBJ2-7; 7 bases are shared with TRBD2. Germline V gene lookup returns CDR1 SNHLY and CDR2 FYNNEI. V was pared by 8 bases and J by 0 bases, with 4 bases of the junction left unmatched. The CDR3 is made up of 13 amino acids. The CDR3: CASGGEYSYEQYF. CDR3 coding DNA: TGTGCCAGCGGGGGGGAGTACTCCTACGAGCAGTACTTC.